This T cell receptor beta chain appears in the sequencing data of a study of blood T cells in healthy people across ages. The individuals who served as donors were healthy Caucasians living in Russia, aged about 6 to 95. Study-level findings and limits: When one million T cells were used, diversity estimates were thought to be underestimates. Possibly confounding the expanded clonotype changes was the fact that donor CMV status was unknown.

Next came a second PCR, run for roughly 6 to 11 cycles, which used a sample-barcoded 5' primer along with a J-beta primer mix. TCRdb reanalysed the 5' RACE reads using MiXCR and keeps one entry per CDR3 protein. The sample lists approximately 880,000 distinct CDR3 sequences, about 44% seen once, with roughly 12% in the top ten. Notes on this clonotype: No antigen is known for it.

Sample: blood. This sequence originates from a man aged 25-45 years in good health.

CDR3 coding DNA: TGTGCCATCAGTGGGGAGGGGACGCAGTATTTT. Protein: CAISGEGTQYF. The gene calls are TRBV10-3 and TRBJ2-3; 7 bases map to TRBD2. There are 11 residues in the CDR3. J gave up 9 bases and V 4 bases, and 1 base lay outside the gene matches. Germline V gene sequence: CDR1 ENHRY, CDR2 SYGVKD.